This T cell receptor (beta chain) was retrieved from a study of blood T cell repertoires in COVID-19 (dated by TCRdb to about 2020). Background on the whole study: Samples from collaborators originated in the United States, Italy and Spain and spanned both the acute and convalescent phases of COVID-19. The prospective study material was composed of cDNA or gDNA derived from T cells, B-cell-depleted T cells, or PBMCs. Deeply sampled blood TCRbeta repertoires from subjects exposed to, actively infected with, or recovered from COVID-19 were included in the dataset. A freely available public database, intended as a resource for researchers studying the immune response to SARS-CoV-2, is where the repertoires were released. Samples came from the ongoing ImmuneRACE study (first 160 participants) plus 1,254 subjects from 6 global collaborators. Nearly every sample came with metadata listing a de-identified subject ID, COVID-19 status, age in years and sex. HLA class I and class II types, where available, came from metadata supplied by the sample provider rather than from assay-based typing. Broader findings and caveats from the paper: How much clinical and demographic metadata was included differed by source and by participant, and the metadata was provided uncurated.

As regards this clone: Its cognate antigen has yet to be identified. No base quality information exists; no much larger clone differs at one position.

Clipping removes 6 bases from V and 5 bases from J, with 2 as the unmatched junction base count. From its cysteine to its phenylalanine, the CDR3 spans 13 amino acids. The sequence is cut down to CDR3 DNA, 39 bases in frame from base 1. CDR1 and CDR2, per the germline V gene (reference sequence), are LNHDA and SQIVND. The immunoSEQ Assay, a bias-controlled multiplex PCR, was used to amplify TCRbeta CDR3 regions from genomic DNA. The original pipeline was this. The number of nucleated cells in each sample was estimated from the amplification of reference gene primers within the assay. To quantify the absolute abundance of each unique TCRbeta CDR3 rearrangement, sequence reads were collapsed and filtered. Productive Simpson clonality was computed per sample as the square root of Simpson's diversity index over productive rearrangements. This is the immuneACCESS table as TCRdb keeps it, with only in-frame sequences that have V and J called. A part of the clones is gone; compared with another copy, unresolved V genes explain less than half, and the rest is unexplained. V, J and clone size derive from that table, while D and trimming were established from the DNA sequence. This sample lists around 82,000 clones; 70% to 90% were detected once. The ten most abundant clones make up around 6.3% of the sample.

At one collaborating source in Seattle, patients were enrolled during active infection and were followed longitudinally through the course of disease. Each collaborating institution followed its own protocols to collect whole blood in K2EDTA tubes. Collaborator samples were shipped for TCRbeta analysis as frozen whole blood, isolated PBMCs, or DNA extracted from either sample type. The sequence joins TRBV19 to TRBJ2-2, with 8 bases in between that match TRBD1. The sequenced sample was peripheral blood. The receptor's source is an older man with COVID-19, enrolled during active disease. This receptor has the CDR3 CASSRGRTGELFF. The DNA is as follows: TGTGCCAGTAGCAGGGGGCGGACCGGGGAGCTGTTTTTT.